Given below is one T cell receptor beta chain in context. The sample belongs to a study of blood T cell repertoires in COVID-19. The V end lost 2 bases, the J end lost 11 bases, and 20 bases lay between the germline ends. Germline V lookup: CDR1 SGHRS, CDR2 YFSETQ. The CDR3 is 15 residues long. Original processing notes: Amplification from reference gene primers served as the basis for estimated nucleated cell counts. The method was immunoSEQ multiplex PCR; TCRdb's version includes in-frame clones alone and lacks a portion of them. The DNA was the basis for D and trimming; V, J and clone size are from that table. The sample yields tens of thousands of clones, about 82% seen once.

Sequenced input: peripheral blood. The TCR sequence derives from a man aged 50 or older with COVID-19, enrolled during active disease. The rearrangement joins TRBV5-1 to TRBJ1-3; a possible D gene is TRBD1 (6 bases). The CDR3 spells CASSFGSGEGSAIYF. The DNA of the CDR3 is TGCGCCAGCAGCTTCGGTTCAGGGGAGGGTTCGGCCATATATTTT.